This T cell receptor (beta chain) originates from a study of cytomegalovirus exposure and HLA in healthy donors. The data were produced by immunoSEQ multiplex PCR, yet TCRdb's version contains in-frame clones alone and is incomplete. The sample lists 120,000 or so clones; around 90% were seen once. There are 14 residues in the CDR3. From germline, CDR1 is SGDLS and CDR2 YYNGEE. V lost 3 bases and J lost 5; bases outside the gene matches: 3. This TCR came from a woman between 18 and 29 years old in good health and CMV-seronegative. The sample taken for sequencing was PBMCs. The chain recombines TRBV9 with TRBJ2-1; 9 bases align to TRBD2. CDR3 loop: CASSGLAENNEQFF. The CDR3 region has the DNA TGTGCCAGCAGCGGACTAGCGGAGAACAATGAGCAGTTCTTC.